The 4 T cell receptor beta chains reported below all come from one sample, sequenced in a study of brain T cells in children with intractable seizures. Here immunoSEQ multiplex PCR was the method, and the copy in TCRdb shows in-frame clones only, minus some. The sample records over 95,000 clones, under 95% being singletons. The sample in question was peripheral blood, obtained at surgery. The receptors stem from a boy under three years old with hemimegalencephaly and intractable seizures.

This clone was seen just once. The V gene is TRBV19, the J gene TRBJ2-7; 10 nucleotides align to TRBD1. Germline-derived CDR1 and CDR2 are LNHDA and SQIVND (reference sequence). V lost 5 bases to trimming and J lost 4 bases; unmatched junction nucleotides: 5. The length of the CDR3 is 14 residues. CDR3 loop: CASSSRDRGYEQYF. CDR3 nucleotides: TGTGCCAGTAGTTCCCGGGACAGGGGATACGAGCAGTACTTC.

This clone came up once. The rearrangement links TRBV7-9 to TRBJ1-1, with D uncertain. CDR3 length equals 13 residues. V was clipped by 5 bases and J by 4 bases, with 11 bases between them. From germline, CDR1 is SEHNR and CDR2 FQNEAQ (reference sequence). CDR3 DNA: TGTGCCAGCAGCCACAGCACAGTCACTGAAGCTTTCTTT. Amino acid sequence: CASSHSTVTEAFF.

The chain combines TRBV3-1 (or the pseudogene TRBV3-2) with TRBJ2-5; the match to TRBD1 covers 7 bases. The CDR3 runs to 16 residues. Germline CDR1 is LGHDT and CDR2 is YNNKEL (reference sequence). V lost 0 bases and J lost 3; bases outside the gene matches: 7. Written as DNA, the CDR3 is TGTGCCAGCAGCCAAGATCTGGGCGGACAGGAAGAGACCCAGTACTTC. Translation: CASSQDLGGQEETQYF.

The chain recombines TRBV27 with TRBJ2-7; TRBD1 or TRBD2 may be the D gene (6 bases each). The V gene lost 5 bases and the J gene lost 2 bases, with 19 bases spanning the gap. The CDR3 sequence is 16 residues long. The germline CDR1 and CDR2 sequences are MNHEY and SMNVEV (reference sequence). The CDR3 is CASSRVRGPYPYEQYF. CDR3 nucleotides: TGTGCCAGCAGTCGAGTCCGGGGGCCCTATCCCTACGAGCAGTACTTC.